The clone carrying this T cell receptor beta chain appeared a few times. As yet, its antigen is unknown. Sample-barcoded 5' priming and a J-beta primer mix drove a second PCR of roughly 7 to 11 cycles. With 12 random nucleotides, a template-switch adaptor tagged each individual cDNA molecule. TCRdb re-called the 5' RACE reads through MiXCR, storing one row per CDR3 protein. The data show more than 1,000,000 distinct CDR3 sequences, 20% to 25% seen once. The entry originates in a study of blood T cells in healthy people across ages. General study points: The recorded TCR beta diversity per million T cells decreased in a roughly linear manner with age.

Isolation of PBMCs gave at least 7 million cells per sample. These data also featured in a second study, about T cells of mothers and their children. That work states: Each child gave a few million TCR beta CDR3 reads (each mother, over 9 million).

The material sequenced was blood. This receptor was taken from a girl aged 2 to 10 in good health.

The CDR3 DNA reads TGTGCCAGCAGCTTACGGACTCTAGGACACAATGAGCAGTTCTTC. It specifies CASSLRTLGHNEQFF. V and J are TRBV7-2 and TRBJ2-1, with D perhaps TRBD2 (5 bases). V lost 2 bases, J lost 5 bases, and 13 bases lay in between. In germline, CDR1 is SGHTA, CDR2 FQGNSA. The CDR3 length is 15 residues.